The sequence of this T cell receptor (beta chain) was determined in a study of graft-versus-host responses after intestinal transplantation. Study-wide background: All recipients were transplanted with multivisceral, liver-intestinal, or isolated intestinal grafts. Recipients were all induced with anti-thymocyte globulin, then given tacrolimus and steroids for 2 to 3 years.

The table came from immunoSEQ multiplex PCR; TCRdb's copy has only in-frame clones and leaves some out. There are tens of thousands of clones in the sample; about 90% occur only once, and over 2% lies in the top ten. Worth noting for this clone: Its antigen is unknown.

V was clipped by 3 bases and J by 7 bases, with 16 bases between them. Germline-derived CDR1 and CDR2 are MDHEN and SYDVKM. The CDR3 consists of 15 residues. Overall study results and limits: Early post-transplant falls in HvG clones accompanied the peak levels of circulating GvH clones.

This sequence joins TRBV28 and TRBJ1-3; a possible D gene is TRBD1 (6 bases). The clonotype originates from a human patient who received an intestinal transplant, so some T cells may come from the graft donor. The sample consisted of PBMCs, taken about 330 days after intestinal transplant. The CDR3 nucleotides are TGTGCCAGCAGTTTCTCTCGTCGGGGGGCGAACACCATATATTTT. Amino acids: CASSFSRRGANTIYF.